Listed here are 23 T cell receptor beta chains from one sample, sequenced in a study of regulatory T cells in long-lasting Graves disease. Time point defined: newly diagnosed GD, antithyroid drugs for less than 3 months. After RNA was extracted from PBMCs, the TCR library was made from it. Assembly of TCR beta libraries relied on iRepertoire HTBI primers together with Arm-PCR of CDR3 regions. TCRdb ran MiXCR on the multiplex PCR reads and lists one entry per CDR3 protein. The repertoire holds 620,000 or so distinct CDR3 sequences, with less than 20% as singletons. These sequences were also reported in another study, on T cells in Graves' hyperthyroidism and ophthalmopathy.

The sequencing here drew on peripheral blood mononuclear cells (PBMCs), taken at new diagnosis, from a patient treated with antithyroid drugs. The receptor source for this set is a woman aged 30 to 39 with Graves disease.

The table lists this clonotype with many counts. The chain combines TRBV3-1 with TRBJ1-1, with D possibly being TRBD1 (6 bases). The V end lost 4 bases, the J end lost 1 base, and 10 bases lay between the germline ends. From germline, CDR1 is LGHDT and CDR2 YNNKEL (reference sequence). The CDR3 is made up of 14 amino acids. DNA of the CDR3: TGTGCCAGCAGCCGGGGACACCAGAACACTGAAGCTTTCTTT. The encoded protein is CASSRGHQNTEAFF. The full variable domain, its missing parts supplied by reference TRBV3-1 and TRBJ1-1, is DTAVSQTPKYLVTQMGNDKSIKCEQNLGHDTMYWYKQDSKKFLKIMFSYNNKELIINETVPNRFSPKSPDKAHLNLHINSLELGDSAVYFCASSRGHQNTEAFFGQGTRLTVV.

This clonotype was detected many times. V gene TRBV28 combines with J gene TRBJ2-7, with unresolved D. Germline lookup yields CDR1 MDHEN and CDR2 SYDVKM. The CDR3 has 13 amino acids. Trimming cost V 6 bases and J 5 bases, with 14 bases left between them. The CDR3 DNA sequence: TGTGCCAGCAGCCCTGCGGCGAGGAACGAGCAGTACTTC. Residues: CASSPAARNEQYF.

This clonotype came up a few times. The rearrangement joins TRBV7-9 to TRBJ1-1; TRBD1 is a possible D gene (5 bases). V was trimmed by 1 base and J by 0 bases, leaving 9 bases between them. The CDR3 covers 15 residues. Germline lookup yields CDR1 SEHNR and CDR2 FQNEAQ (reference sequence). Here the CDR3 reads CASSLVLGVNTEAFF. The DNA for the CDR3 is TGTGCCAGCAGCTTAGTTTTGGGGGTGAACACTGAAGCTTTCTTT.

This clonotype was detected ten times or more. This chain links TRBV27 with TRBJ2-2, with 10 positions matching TRBD2. Looked up from germline, CDR1 is MNHEY and CDR2 is SMNVEV (reference sequence). The V and J ends lost 2 bases and 5 bases, in that order; junction bases with no gene match: 5. This CDR3 spans 16 amino acids. CDR3 nucleotide sequence: TGTGCCAGCAGTTTACTAGCGGGAGCGGGAACCGGGGAGCTGTTTTTT. Residues: CASSLLAGAGTGELFF.

This clonotype has only one observation. One end of the junction varies from germline; a read error may be responsible. J is TRBJ2-3 and V is TRBV2, with TRBD2 matching over 12 bases. This CDR3 is 16 amino acids long. Germline V gene sequence: CDR1 SNHLY, CDR2 FYNNEI. In DNA form, the CDR3 reads TGCGCCAGCAGCTTCCCTAGCGGGAGGGGCACAGATACGCAGTATTTT. Translating gives CASSFPSGRGTDTQYF.

As to this clonotype: This may be a read error, as it is one base from a much larger clone. This chain uses TRBV19 with TRBJ1-5; D remains ambiguous. This CDR3 has 15 amino acids. V dropped 4 bases and J dropped 2 bases, with 12 bases sitting between them. Per the germline V gene, CDR1 is LNHDA and CDR2 is SQIVND (reference sequence). CDR3 loop: CASSRERGGNQPQHF. CDR3 in DNA: TGTGCCAGTAGTAGGGAACGGGGAGGCAATCAGCCCCAGCATTTT.

V gene TRBV19 combines with J gene TRBJ2-5, with no clear D. Per the germline V gene, CDR1 is LNHDA and CDR2 is SQIVND (reference sequence). The CDR3 is 14 residues long. Deletions cut 3 bases from V and 2 bases from J, with 10 bases between. CDR3 nucleotide sequence: TGTGCCAGTAGTATCTCAACCGCGCAAGAGACCCAGTACTTC. As protein: CASSISTAQETQYF.

Comment on this clonotype: At one of its ends the junction is not consistent with the germline gene, which may arise from a read error. The chain couples TRBV7-2 to TRBJ2-2; tentatively, D is TRBD2 (5 bases). In germline, CDR1 is SGHTA, CDR2 FQGNSA. This CDR3 has 15 amino acids. In nucleotides, the CDR3 is TGTGCCAGCAGCTTAGATACGACGAACACCGGGGAGCTGCTTTTT. Protein: CASSLDTTNTGELLF.

This clonotype has a count of ten or more. The chain carries TRBV28 and TRBJ1-2, with D possibly TRBD1 on 6 matching bases. Germline-derived CDR1 and CDR2 are MDHEN and SYDVKM. The V and J ends lost 6 bases and 8 bases respectively, with 16 bases between them. This CDR3 spans 13 amino acids. The CDR3 loop reads CASSTPGQWGYTF. The CDR3 bases are TGTGCCAGCAGCACCCCGGGACAATGGGGCTACACCTTC.

The rearrangement joins TRBV5-1 to TRBJ1-1, with a possible D match to TRBD1 (6 bases). In germline, CDR1 is SGHRS, CDR2 YFSETQ. V gave up 0 bases and J gave up 6 bases, with 12 bases separating them. The CDR3 totals 14 residues. The CDR3 loop is CASSLGGRTAEAFF. The DNA of the CDR3 is TGCGCCAGCAGCTTGGGGGGTAGGACAGCTGAAGCTTTCTTT.

This clonotype has a handful of counts. The chain is built from TRBV27 and TRBJ2-3, with D hard to call. Germline CDR1 is MNHEY and CDR2 is SMNVEV (reference sequence). The CDR3 totals 12 residues. V lost 5 bases, J lost 7 bases, and 10 bases lay in between. The CDR3 region is CASSPRGHTQYF. The CDR3 nucleotides are TGTGCCAGCAGTCCCCGTGGGCATACGCAGTATTTT.

This clonotype was picked up many times. V gene TRBV2 combines with J gene TRBJ2-2, with TRBD1 as a possible D gene (5 bases). Between the trimmed V and J ends, which lost 6 bases and 4 bases, there was a span of 15 bases. The germline V gene encodes CDR1 SNHLY and CDR2 FYNNEI. The length of the CDR3 is 15 residues. In DNA form, the CDR3 reads TGTGCCAGCAGGTCCCCAGGGTACCCCACCGGGGAGCTGTTTTTT. The encoded protein is CASRSPGYPTGELFF.

This clonotype was seen many times. This chain uses TRBV5-1 with TRBJ2-7; D uncertain. The V end was cut by 4 bases, the J end by 6 bases, with 14 bases between. The CDR3 covers 13 residues. In germline, CDR1 is SGHRS, CDR2 YFSETQ. The CDR3 DNA sequence: TGCGCCAGCAGCATGGGTCGGGTTGGCGAGCAGTACTTC. Its protein is CASSMGRVGEQYF.

This clonotype was recorded many times. The gene calls are TRBV6-1 and TRBJ1-4; a possible D gene is TRBD1 (5 bases). The CDR3 is 14 amino acids. Between the trimmed V and J ends, which lost 2 bases and 11 bases, there was a span of 15 bases. Germline assignment: CDR1 MNHNS and CDR2 SASEGT. CDR3 coding DNA: TGTGCCAGCAGTGAATGGGGGTCCGGGGAGAAACTGTTTTTT. As protein: CASSEWGSGEKLFF.

This clonotype was seen ten or more times. The CDR3 DNA reads TGTGCCAGCAATTCTCTCGACAGCCCCAACTATGGCTACACCTTC. It specifies CASNSLDSPNYGYTF. The chain employs TRBV7-9 and TRBJ1-2, with a weak D call TRBD1 (5 bases). The CDR3 loop spans 15 amino acids. Between the trimmed V and J ends, which lost 7 bases and 2 bases, there was a span of 17 bases. Germline CDR1 reads SEHNR; CDR2 reads FQNEAQ (reference sequence).

This clonotype came up many times. The chain uses TRBV12-3 or TRBV12-4 and TRBJ1-1; D might be TRBD1 (5 bases). Trimming took 6 bases from V and 0 from J, leaving 11 bases between them. The CDR3 is 14 residues long. For the CDR3, the DNA is TGTGCCAGCAGACCCGGGACGATGAACACTGAAGCTTTCTTT. It translates to CASRPGTMNTEAFF.

This chain links TRBV20-1 with TRBJ1-3; D call uncertain. The CDR3 totals 15 residues. The V gene's germline CDR1 is DFQATT and CDR2 SNEGSKA (reference sequence). V was clipped by 3 bases and J by 0 bases, with 12 bases between them. The CDR3 sequence: CSARLMGSSGNTIYF. DNA of the CDR3: TGCAGTGCTAGGCTCATGGGGAGCTCTGGAAACACCATATATTTT.

V gene TRBV24-1 combines with J gene TRBJ2-7, with D perhaps TRBD1 or TRBD2 (5 bases each). Trimming cost V 2 bases and J 0 bases, with 10 bases left between them. The CDR3 contains 15 residues. Per germline, CDR1 KGHDR and CDR2 SFDVKD. This chain's CDR3 is CATSDSGPNSYEQYF. The CDR3 DNA sequence: TGTGCCACCAGTGATTCGGGACCGAACTCCTACGAGCAGTACTTC.

Notes on this clonotype: The junction does not match germline at one end; this may be a read error. The chain carries TRBV15 and TRBJ2-5; tentative D call: TRBD2 (6 bases). The CDR3 sequence is 13 residues long. Germline V gene data show CDR1 as LNHNV and CDR2 as YYDKDF (reference sequence). This chain's CDR3 is CATSRDPGLPAIF. As DNA, the CDR3 is TGTGCCACCAGCAGAGATCCCGGACTACCGGCGATTTTC.

In DNA form, the CDR3 reads TGTGCCAGCAGCCAAGATCTTTCCCAGGGGGCCTCCTATTATCAGCCCCAGCATTTT. The encoded protein is CASSQDLSQGASYYQPQHF. This rearrangement joins TRBV14 to TRBJ1-5, with 8 bases lining up with TRBD1. J gave up 5 bases and V 0 bases, and 15 bases lay outside the gene matches. The germline gives CDR1 SGHDN, CDR2 FVKESK. The length of the CDR3 is 19 residues.

This clonotype has a count of ten or more. The gene calls are TRBV20-1 and TRBJ1-1; the D gene is possibly TRBD1 (5 bases). The CDR3 is made up of 14 amino acids. Deletions cut 6 bases from V and 0 bases from J, with 14 bases between. The germline CDR1 and CDR2 sequences are DFQATT and SNEGSKA (reference sequence). CDR3 sequence reads: CSAGQGSMNTEAFF. CDR3 DNA: TGCAGTGCGGGGCAGGGATCCATGAACACTGAAGCTTTCTTT.

This chain links TRBV20-1 with TRBJ2-1; TRBD2 aligns across 9 bases. Germline loops: CDR1 DFQATT, CDR2 SNEGSKA (reference sequence). V dropped 2 bases and J dropped 4; count of bases not matched to a gene: 6. The CDR3 spans 15 residues. The CDR3: CSARNPTSGYNEQFF. The CDR3 nucleotides read TGCAGTGCTAGAAACCCGACTAGCGGATACAATGAGCAGTTCTTC.

This clonotype came up a few times. This sequence joins TRBV6-1 and TRBJ2-7; 7 bases line up with TRBD2. V gave up 6 bases and J gave up 7 bases; unmatched junction bases: 6. The CDR3 spans 12 residues. CDR1 is MNHNS and CDR2 is SASEGT in the germline V gene. CDR3 DNA sequence: TGTGCCAGCAGAGGGAGGGTCTGGGAGCAGTACTTC. It yields the protein CASRGRVWEQYF.